This T cell receptor beta chain was sequenced for a study of shared clonotypes between healthy human individuals. Background on the study: Contributing individuals were two females and a few males aged 18 to 49.

With 5 bases removed from V and 3 bases from J, the gap between germline ends came to 8 bases. This CDR3 has 12 residues. Germline V gene lookup returns CDR1 SNHLY and CDR2 FYNNEI. Measured with immunoSEQ multiplex PCR; TCRdb has only the in-frame clones, and not every one. The repertoire holds a few million clones, with approximately 90% as singletons. Sequenced sample: naive CD4+ T cells from PBMCs. Subset in this sample: CD45RA+ positively selected. The receptor comes from a man aged 18-30 years in good health. Some clones in this sample may be carry-over from other donors' samples. V usage is TRBV2 and J usage is TRBJ2-7; D is uncertain. CDR3 nucleotide sequence: TGTGCCAGCAGTTTTACCCTCTACGAGCAGTACTTC. Amino acids: CASSFTLYEQYF.